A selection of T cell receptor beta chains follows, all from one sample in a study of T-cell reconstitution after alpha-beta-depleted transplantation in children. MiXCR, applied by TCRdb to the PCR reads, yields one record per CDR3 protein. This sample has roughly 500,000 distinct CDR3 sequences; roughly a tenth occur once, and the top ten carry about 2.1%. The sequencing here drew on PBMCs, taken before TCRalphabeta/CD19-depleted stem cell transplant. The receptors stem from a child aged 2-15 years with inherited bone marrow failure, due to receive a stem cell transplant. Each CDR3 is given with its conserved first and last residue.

CDR3 protein: CSVADKFNQETQYF
V gene: TRBV29-1
J gene: TRBJ2-5

CDR3 protein: CAWTTGSTDTQYF
V gene: TRBV30
J gene: TRBJ2-3

CDR3 protein: CASSLADRVGTEAFF
V gene: TRBV5-1
J gene: TRBJ1-1

CDR3 protein: CASSQLAGPGDEQFF
V gene: TRBV3-1
J gene: TRBJ2-1

CDR3 protein: CASSEETLAGSSYEQYF
V gene: TRBV2
J gene: TRBJ2-7

CDR3 protein: CASSMGSRGRTIYEQYF
V gene: TRBV19
J gene: TRBJ2-7

CDR3 protein: CASSQDPGLGSYNEQFF
V gene: TRBV4-3
J gene: TRBJ2-1

CDR3 protein: CSASYSGRGNEQFF
V gene: TRBV20-1
J gene: TRBJ2-1

CDR3 protein: CASSLRVPGGFAGDLFF
V gene: TRBV12-3/TRBV12-4
J gene: TRBJ2-2

CDR3 protein: CASRPGLARTDTQYF
V gene: TRBV12-3/TRBV12-4
J gene: TRBJ2-3

CDR3 protein: CSASRRIGTDTQYF
V gene: TRBV20-1
J gene: TRBJ2-3

CDR3 protein: CASSFDRVANYGYTF
V gene: TRBV4-3
J gene: TRBJ1-2

CDR3 protein: CASSAGVFNYGYTF
V gene: TRBV7-9
J gene: TRBJ1-2

CDR3 protein: CASSARISSGSRYEQYF
V gene: TRBV7-9
J gene: TRBJ2-7

CDR3 protein: CASSAVASGIHEQYF
V gene: TRBV2
J gene: TRBJ2-7

CDR3 protein: CASSKRTGTGEQYF
V gene: TRBV7-9
J gene: TRBJ2-7

CDR3 protein: CSAREEAMNTEAFF
V gene: TRBV20-1
J gene: TRBJ1-1

CDR3 protein: CASSRSPRAGHADTQYF
V gene: TRBV4-1
J gene: TRBJ2-3

CDR3 protein: CASSMMTDNEQFF
V gene: TRBV19
J gene: TRBJ2-1

CDR3 protein: CASSQPGPFVQGGAEAFF
V gene: TRBV3-1
J gene: TRBJ1-1

CDR3 protein: CASSKRLDGPSYNEQFF
V gene: TRBV7-8
J gene: TRBJ2-1

CDR3 protein: CASSINHRSGFYNEQFF
V gene: TRBV12-3/TRBV12-4
J gene: TRBJ2-1

CDR3 protein: CASSVAAHTEAFF
V gene: TRBV9
J gene: TRBJ1-1

CDR3 protein: CASRRTGTGEQYF
V gene: TRBV12-3/TRBV12-4
J gene: TRBJ2-7

CDR3 protein: CASSWDGATIYEQYF
V gene: TRBV7-9
J gene: TRBJ2-7

CDR3 protein: CASSPPRDEQFF
V gene: TRBV18
J gene: TRBJ2-1

CDR3 protein: CASSPTEHSEAFF
V gene: TRBV18
J gene: TRBJ1-1